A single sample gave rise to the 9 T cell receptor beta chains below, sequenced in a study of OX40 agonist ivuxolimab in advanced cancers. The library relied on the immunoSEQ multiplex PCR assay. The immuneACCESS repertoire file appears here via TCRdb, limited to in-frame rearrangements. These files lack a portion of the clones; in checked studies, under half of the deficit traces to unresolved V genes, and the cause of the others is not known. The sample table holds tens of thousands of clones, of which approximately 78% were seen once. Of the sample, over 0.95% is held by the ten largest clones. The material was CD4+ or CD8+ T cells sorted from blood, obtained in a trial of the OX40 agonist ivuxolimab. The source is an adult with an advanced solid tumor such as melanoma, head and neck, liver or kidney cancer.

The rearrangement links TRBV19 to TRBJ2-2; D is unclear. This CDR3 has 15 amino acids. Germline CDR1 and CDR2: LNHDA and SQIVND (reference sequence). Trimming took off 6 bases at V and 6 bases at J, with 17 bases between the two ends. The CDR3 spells CASSTSGPRAGELFF. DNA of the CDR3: TGTGCCAGTAGCACTTCGGGTCCCCGGGCCGGGGAGCTGTTTTTT.

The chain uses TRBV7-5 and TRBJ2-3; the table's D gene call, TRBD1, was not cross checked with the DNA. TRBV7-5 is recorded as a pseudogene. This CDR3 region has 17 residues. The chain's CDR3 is CARSPKRTGTRTDTQYF. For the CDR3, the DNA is TGTGCCAGAAGCCCAAAGAGGACAGGGACACGCACAGATACGCAGTATTTT.

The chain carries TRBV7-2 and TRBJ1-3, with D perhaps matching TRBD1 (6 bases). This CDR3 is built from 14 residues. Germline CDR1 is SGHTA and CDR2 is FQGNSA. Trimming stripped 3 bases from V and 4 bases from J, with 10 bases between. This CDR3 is CASSFQGPGNTIYF. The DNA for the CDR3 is TGTGCCAGCAGCTTCCAGGGGCCCGGAAACACCATATATTTT.

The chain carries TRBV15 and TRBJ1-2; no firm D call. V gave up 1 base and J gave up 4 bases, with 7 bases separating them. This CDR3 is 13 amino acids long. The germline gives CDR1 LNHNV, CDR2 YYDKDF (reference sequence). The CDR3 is CATSRAGSYGYTF. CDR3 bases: TGTGCCACCAGCAGAGCGGGGAGCTATGGCTACACCTTC.

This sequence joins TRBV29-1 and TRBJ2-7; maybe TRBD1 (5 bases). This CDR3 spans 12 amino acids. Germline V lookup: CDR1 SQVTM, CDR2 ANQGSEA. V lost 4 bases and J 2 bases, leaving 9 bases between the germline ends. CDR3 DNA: TGCAGCGTTGGAACGACAGCCTACGAGCAGTACTTC. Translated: CSVGTTAYEQYF.

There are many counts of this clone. For the CDR3, the DNA is TGTGCCAGCAGTGAGGGGCACAGCCGGGACACCTTC. Its protein is CASSEGHSRDTF. The chain combines TRBV2 with TRBJ1-2; D perhaps matches TRBD1 (5 bases). The CDR3 is made up of 12 amino acids. Per germline, CDR1 SNHLY and CDR2 FYNNEI. Between the trimmed V and J ends, which lost 3 bases and 12 bases, there was a span of 14 bases.

The CDR3 reads CATQDRNYGYTF. Written as DNA, the CDR3 is TGTGCCACCCAGGACAGAAACTATGGCTACACCTTC. The rearrangement uses TRBV6-4 and TRBJ1-2; D may be TRBD1 (6 bases). The germline V and J ends were trimmed by 10 bases and 2 bases, with 11 bases remaining between them. The CDR3 covers 12 residues. Germline values: CDR1 MRHNA, CDR2 SNTAGT.

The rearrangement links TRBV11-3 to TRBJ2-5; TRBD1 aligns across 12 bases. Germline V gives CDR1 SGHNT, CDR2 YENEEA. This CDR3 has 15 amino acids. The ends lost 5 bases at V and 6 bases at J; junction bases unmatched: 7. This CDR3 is CASSPGTGGEKTQYF. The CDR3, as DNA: TGTGCCAGCAGCCCCGGGACAGGGGGCGAGAAGACCCAGTACTTC. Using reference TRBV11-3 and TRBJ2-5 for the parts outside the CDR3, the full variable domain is EAGVVQSPRYKIIEKKQPVAFWCNPISGHNTLYWYLQNLGQGPELLIRYENEEAVDDSQLPKDRFSAERLKGVDSTLKIQPAELGDSAVYLCASSPGTGGEKTQYFGPGTRLLVL.

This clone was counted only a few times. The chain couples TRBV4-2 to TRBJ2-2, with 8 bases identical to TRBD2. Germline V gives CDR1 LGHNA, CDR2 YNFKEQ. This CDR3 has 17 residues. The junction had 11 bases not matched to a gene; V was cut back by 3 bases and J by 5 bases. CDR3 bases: TGTGCCAGCAGCCAGGGCGGAGCGGGGGTGGGGACCGGGGAGCTGTTTTTT. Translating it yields CASSQGGAGVGTGELFF.